These 29 T cell receptor beta chains share one sample of origin, sequenced in a study of TIL therapy for anti-PD-1-resistant metastatic lung cancer. Indicated time point: pre-treatment sample, taken before nivolumab and TIL therapy. The libraries were made with immunoSEQ v3. Produced via immunoSEQ multiplex PCR; TCRdb's table is partial and in-frame only. The sample lists more than 15,000 clones, approximately 79% seen once, with approximately 7% in the top ten. Here the sequenced sample was blood, taken at baseline. These receptors all stem from a person between 30 and 80 years old with non-small cell lung cancer.

V usage is TRBV19 and J usage is TRBJ2-3; D not resolved. Germline loops: CDR1 LNHDA, CDR2 SQIVND (reference sequence). The CDR3 length is 14 residues. The V gene lost 1 base and the J gene lost 3 bases, with 8 bases spanning the gap. The DNA of the CDR3 is TGTGCCAGTAGTATAGGGCTGGGGACAGATACGCAGTATTTT. Residues: CASSIGLGTDTQYF.

V and J are TRBV11-2 and TRBJ1-1; no clear D. The CDR3 covers 14 residues. The germline V and J ends were trimmed by 4 bases and 1 base, with 10 bases remaining between them. Germline V gene data show CDR1 as SGHAT and CDR2 as FQNNGV. CDR3 sequence: CASSSLRRNTEAFF. For the CDR3, the DNA is TGTGCCAGCAGCTCCCTACGCCGGAACACTGAAGCTTTCTTT.

This clone was detected only a few times. The V and J genes are TRBV3-1 (or the pseudogene TRBV3-2) and TRBJ2-7; possibly TRBD1 for D (6 bases). CDR1 and CDR2 from the germline V gene are LGHDT and YNNKEL (reference sequence). Between the trimmed V and J ends, which lost 5 bases and 2 bases, there was a span of 19 bases. CDR3 length equals 16 residues. CDR3 sequence (DNA): TGTGCCAGCAGCGACGGGACACCGGTTGGGGCCTACGAGCAGTACTTC. Translation: CASSDGTPVGAYEQYF.

This chain uses TRBV29-1 with TRBJ1-1; D is uncertain. Trimming stripped 5 bases from V and 0 bases from J, with 4 bases between. From germline, CDR1 is SQVTM and CDR2 ANQGSEA. This CDR3 has 11 residues. Written as DNA, the CDR3 is TGCAGCGTTTCGTTGAACACTGAAGCTTTCTTT. Its protein is CSVSLNTEAFF.

This chain connects TRBV7-2 to TRBJ1-5, with D hard to call. Per germline, CDR1 SGHTA and CDR2 FQGNSA. The CDR3 consists of 12 residues. The V and J ends lost 1 base and 6 bases respectively, with 4 bases between them. CDR3 nucleotides: TGTGCCAGCAGCTTAGATGCTCAGCCCCAGCATTTT. It translates to CASSLDAQPQHF.

The CDR3: CASSEALRLAGGTDTQYF. The CDR3 DNA follows: TGTGCCAGCAGTGAAGCGCTTAGGCTAGCGGGGGGTACAGATACGCAGTATTTT. V gene TRBV2 combines with J gene TRBJ2-3; 11 nucleotides match TRBD2. Losses at the gene ends were 0 bases for V and 3 bases for J; bases not matched to a gene: 8. The germline CDR1 and CDR2 sequences are SNHLY and FYNNEI. The CDR3 runs 18 residues.

J is TRBJ2-5 and V is TRBV5-6, with D unclear. The germline CDR1 and CDR2 sequences are SGHDT and YYEEEE. The CDR3 has 13 residues. The ends were cut back, 5 bases at V and 0 bases at J, with 8 bases in the middle. CDR3 loop: CASSWLYQETQYF. The CDR3, as DNA: TGTGCCAGCAGTTGGCTGTACCAAGAGACCCAGTACTTC.

The chain is built from TRBV4-3 and TRBJ2-1, with D possibly TRBD1 on 5 matching bases. The germline CDR1 and CDR2 sequences are LGHNA and YSLEER. The CDR3 has 13 amino acids. V was shortened by 1 base and J by 9 bases, with 10 bases between the two germline ends. The CDR3 nucleotides read TGCGCCAGCAGCCAAGGGGGCAATCCTGAGCAGTTCTTC. It yields the protein CASSQGGNPEQFF.

This clone was found a few times. V gene TRBV27 combines with J gene TRBJ1-6; possibly TRBD1 for D (5 bases). Trimming removed 5 bases at V and 1 base at J, with 9 bases between. The CDR3 has 15 amino acids. Germline V gene data show CDR1 as MNHEY and CDR2 as SMNVEV (reference sequence). The CDR3 DNA reads TGTGCCAGCAGTATAGGGGAATCCTATAATTCACCCCTCCACTTT. This codes for CASSIGESYNSPLHF.

This clone was detected only a few times. This chain uses TRBV27 with TRBJ2-1, with 13 nucleotides matching TRBD2. J gave up 3 bases and V 6 bases, and 5 bases lay outside the gene matches. This CDR3 has 16 amino acids. In germline, CDR1 is MNHEY, CDR2 SMNVEV (reference sequence). CDR3 coding DNA: TGTGCCAGCAGGCGACTAGCGGGGGGTGTCTACAATGAGCAGTTCTTC. Translating gives CASRRLAGGVYNEQFF.

CDR3 loop: CASSLVSLGAFF. CDR3 coding DNA: TGTGCCAGCAGCTTAGTGAGTCTTGGGGCTTTCTTT. The chain recombines TRBV7-9 with TRBJ1-1; the D is unclear. Trimming shortened V by 1 base and J by 11 bases, and 11 bases separated the two germline ends. From germline, CDR1 is SEHNR and CDR2 FQNEAQ (reference sequence). CDR3 length equals 12 residues.

V usage is TRBV30 and J usage is TRBJ2-2; possibly TRBD1 for D (6 bases). The V and J ends lost 4 bases and 3 bases respectively, with 18 bases between them. From germline, CDR1 is GTSNPN and CDR2 SVGIG (reference sequence). There are 16 residues in the CDR3. The CDR3 here is CAWKSGVAVDTGELFF. The CDR3 coding sequence is TGTGCCTGGAAGTCAGGGGTCGCGGTGGACACCGGGGAGCTGTTTTTT. The whole variable domain, filled in from reference TRBV30 and TRBJ2-2, reads SQTIHQWPATLVQPVGSPLSLECTVEGTSNPNLYWYRQAAGRGLQLLFYSVGIGQISSEVPQNLSASRPQDRQFILSSKKLLLSDSGFYLCAWKSGVAVDTGELFFGEGSRLTVL.

The chain uses TRBV4-2 and TRBJ2-2, with TRBD1 matching 9 bases. The CDR3 has 16 residues. After removal of 4 bases from V and 4 bases from J, the junction contained 7 bases not matched to a gene. Germline V lookup: CDR1 LGHNA, CDR2 YNFKEQ. The CDR3 region is CASSPEGQGGTGELFF. As DNA, the CDR3 is TGTGCCAGCAGCCCAGAGGGACAGGGCGGCACCGGGGAGCTGTTTTTT.

The rearrangement uses TRBV4-1 and TRBJ2-2, with D perhaps being TRBD1 or TRBD2 (6 bases each). Per germline, CDR1 MGHRA and CDR2 YSYEKL. The CDR3 has 17 amino acids. V dropped 1 base and J dropped 4 bases, with 16 bases sitting between them. The CDR3 reads CASSQVRGPATTGELFF. CDR3 in DNA: TGCGCCAGCAGCCAAGTTCGGGGGCCCGCGACCACCGGGGAGCTGTTTTTT.

J is TRBJ1-5 and V is TRBV6-2 or TRBV6-3; D not resolved. The CDR3 runs 12 residues. The germline V gene has CDR1 MNHEY and CDR2 SVGEGT. Trimming removed 5 bases from V and 11 bases from J, with 13 bases in between. The CDR3 protein is CASSDPRVAQHF. CDR3 DNA: TGTGCCAGCAGTGACCCCCGAGTAGCCCAGCATTTT.

CDR3 residues: CASSPRTGRDEKLFF. Written as DNA, the CDR3 is TGCGCCAGCAGCCCCCGGACAGGGAGGGACGAAAAACTGTTTTTT. This rearrangement joins TRBV5-1 to TRBJ1-4, with 8 bases fitting TRBD1. With V trimmed by 4 bases and J by 8 bases, 10 bases remained unmatched. The CDR3 runs to 15 residues. The germline V gene has CDR1 SGHRS and CDR2 YFSETQ.

The rearrangement joins TRBV20-1 to TRBJ2-1, with D maybe TRBD2 (5 bases). Trimming removed 3 bases from V and 0 bases from J, with 9 bases in between. In germline, CDR1 is DFQATT, CDR2 SNEGSKA (reference sequence). The CDR3 has 14 residues. The CDR3 is CSASLGSSYNEQFF. DNA for the CDR3: TGCAGTGCTAGTTTGGGGAGCTCCTACAATGAGCAGTTCTTC.

The chain has TRBV3-1 (or the pseudogene TRBV3-2) and TRBJ2-1; 9 bases match TRBD2. V lost 5 bases, J lost 8 bases, and 10 bases stayed unmatched. The CDR3 has 15 residues. Germline CDR1 and CDR2: LGHDT and YNNKEL (reference sequence). The CDR3, as DNA: TGTGCCAGCAGCGCGGGACTAGCTATGAATGATGAGCAGTTCTTC. Translated: CASSAGLAMNDEQFF.

The chain employs TRBV2 and TRBJ2-7; no clear D gene. This CDR3 comprises 12 residues. Trimming pared 6 bases from V and 4 bases from J, leaving 10 bases between. In germline, CDR1 is SNHLY, CDR2 FYNNEI. The CDR3: CASRISSYEQYF. The DNA of the CDR3 is TGTGCCAGCAGGATCTCTAGTTACGAGCAGTACTTC.

This chain joins TRBV3-1 (or the pseudogene TRBV3-2) and TRBJ2-7, with 8 bases lining up with TRBD1. The CDR3 is 14 residues long. V shed 5 bases and J 5 bases; nucleotides not matched to a gene: 8. Germline V gives CDR1 LGHDT, CDR2 YNNKEL (reference sequence). CDR3 bases: TGTGCCAGCAGCGCCCACAGGGGGGAGGACGAGCAGTACTTC. Amino acids: CASSAHRGEDEQYF.

The chain recombines TRBV6-5 with TRBJ2-1; TRBD1 aligns across 11 bases. V lost 10 bases and J lost 6; bases outside the gene matches: 8. Germline V CDR1 and CDR2: MNHEY, SVGAGI. This CDR3 region has 14 residues. CDR3 bases: TGTGCCACCCGGGACAGGGGGGGTATCAATGAGCAGTTCTTC. Its translation is CATRDRGGINEQFF.

The chain combines TRBV24-1 with TRBJ1-4, with D unclear. The V end was cut by 2 bases, the J end by 0 bases, with 6 bases between. The CDR3 runs to 15 residues. Germline CDR1 KGHDR, CDR2 SFDVKD. Here the CDR3 DNA reads TGTGCCACCAGTGATTCAACAGCAACTAATGAAAAACTGTTTTTT. It translates to CATSDSTATNEKLFF.

The V call is TRBV14, the J call TRBJ2-3, with TRBD2 matching over 8 bases. The junction had 9 bases not matched to a gene; V was cut back by 6 bases and J by 7 bases. The germline V gene has CDR1 SGHDN and CDR2 FVKESK. This CDR3 region has 14 residues. The CDR3 region is CASSQHGGAYTQYF. The CDR3 DNA reads as TGTGCCAGCAGTCAGCACGGGGGGGCCTATACGCAGTATTTT.

The gene calls are TRBV5-1 and TRBJ1-1; D might be TRBD1 (5 bases). Germline loops: CDR1 SGHRS, CDR2 YFSETQ. The CDR3 runs 17 residues. V lost 1 base to trimming and J lost 3 bases, with 19 bases between them. As DNA, the CDR3 is TGCGCCAGCAGCTTGTTCGGTCTGTCCAGGGTTGACACTGAAGCTTTCTTT. Protein: CASSLFGLSRVDTEAFF. Full variable domain (missing parts from reference TRBV5-1 and TRBJ1-1): KAGVTQTPRYLIKTRGQQVTLSCSPISGHRSVSWYQQTPGQGLQFLFEYFSETQRNKGNFPGRFSGRQFSNSRSEMNVSTLELGDSALYLCASSLFGLSRVDTEAFFGQGTRLTVV.

The chain joins TRBV2 to TRBJ2-1; possible D gene TRBD2, 5 bases. This CDR3 has 12 amino acids. The V and J ends lost 11 bases and 9 bases respectively, with 17 bases between them. Germline CDR1 and CDR2: SNHLY and FYNNEI. CDR3 in amino acids: CASRYEGAEQFF. In DNA, the CDR3 is TGTGCCTCACGATACGAGGGCGCTGAGCAGTTCTTC. Complete variable domain (other parts from reference TRBV2 and TRBJ2-1): EPEVTQTPSHQVTQMGQEVILRCVPISNHLYFYWYRQILGQKVEFLVSFYNNEISEKSEIFDDQFSVERPDGSNFTLKIRSTKLEDSAMYFCASRYEGAEQFFGPGTRLTVL.

The rearrangement joins TRBV27 to TRBJ2-5; D perhaps matches TRBD2 (6 bases). Germline CDR1 MNHEY, CDR2 SMNVEV (reference sequence). The CDR3 is made up of 14 amino acids. V lost 8 bases to trimming and J lost 4 bases, with 17 bases between them. CDR3 sequence: CASASGLTLETQYF. The CDR3 DNA is TGTGCCAGCGCCTCGGGACTTACCCTAGAGACCCAGTACTTC.

The V call is TRBV11-2, the J call TRBJ2-1; 10 bases line up with TRBD2. This CDR3 has 16 residues. Germline CDR1 reads SGHAT; CDR2 reads FQNNGV. The J segment lost 6 bases and the V segment lost 3 bases, leaving 8 bases of the junction unmatched. The CDR3 DNA is TGTGCCAGCAGCTTGGCTGCTAGCGGGGGCTTCAATGAGCAGTTCTTC. This codes for CASSLAASGGFNEQFF.

This clone was counted only a few times. The chain combines TRBV12-3 or TRBV12-4 with TRBJ1-2, with D possibly being TRBD1 (6 bases). Trimming shortened V by 6 bases and J by 7 bases, and 15 bases separated the two germline ends. This CDR3 comprises 13 residues. In DNA form, the CDR3 reads TGTGCCAGCAGCCCGCTTCAGGGGAGTGGCTACACCTTC. It specifies CASSPLQGSGYTF.

The chain employs TRBV28 and TRBJ1-4, with D uncertain. The V end was cut by 6 bases, the J end by 3 bases, with 23 bases between. The germline V gene encodes CDR1 MDHEN and CDR2 SYDVKM. The CDR3 has 18 amino acids. The CDR3 DNA is TGTGCCAGCAGCCCTTTTGTCCGGCTGGCGAATCCTAATGAAAAACTGTTTTTT. Amino acids: CASSPFVRLANPNEKLFF.